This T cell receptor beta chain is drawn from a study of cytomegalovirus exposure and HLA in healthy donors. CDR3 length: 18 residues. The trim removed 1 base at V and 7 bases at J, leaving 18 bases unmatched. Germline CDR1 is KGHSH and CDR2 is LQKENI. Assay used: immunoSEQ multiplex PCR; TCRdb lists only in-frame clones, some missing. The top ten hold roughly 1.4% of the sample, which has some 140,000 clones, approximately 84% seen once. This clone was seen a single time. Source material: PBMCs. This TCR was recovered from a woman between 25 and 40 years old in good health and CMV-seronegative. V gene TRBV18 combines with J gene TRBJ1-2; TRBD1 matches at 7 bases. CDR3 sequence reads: CASSPQSLQGGVGSGYTF. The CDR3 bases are TGTGCCAGCTCACCACAGAGTCTACAAGGGGGCGTAGGGAGTGGCTACACCTTC.